This T cell receptor beta chain emerged from a study of shared clonotypes between healthy human individuals. The trim removed 3 bases at V and 5 bases at J, leaving 4 bases unmatched. The CDR3 runs 16 residues. Per germline, CDR1 SGDLS and CDR2 YYNGEE. Both subsets, CD45RA+ naive and CD45RA-negative memory, were split from the CD4+ cells. Assay: immunoSEQ multiplex PCR; the TCRdb copy retains only in-frame clones and omits some. The sample includes 1.4 million to 1.5 million clones, approximately 97% seen only once; the top ten take approximately 1.2%. The chain has TRBV9 and TRBJ2-5; TRBD2 agrees at 16 bases. This receptor was identified in a man aged 25 to 45 in good health. Sequencing input: naive CD4+ T cells sorted from blood. Specified subset: CD45RA+ positively selected. CDR3 bases: TGTGCCAGCAGCGAGGGACTAGCGGGAGGGAGCGAGACCCAGTACTTC. It encodes CASSEGLAGGSETQYF. Looking up the rest from reference TRBV9 and TRBJ2-5 gives the full variable domain: DSGVTQTPKHLITATGQRVTLRCSPRSGDLSVYWYQQSLDQGLQFLIQYYNGEERAKGNILERFSAQQFPDLHSELNLSSLELGDSALYFCASSEGLAGGSETQYFGPGTRLLVL.